What follows are 9 T cell receptor beta chains derived from one specimen sequenced in a study of CD8+ T cells in alopecia areata. The treatment is: oral pan-JAK inhibitor, 5-10 mg twice daily. RNA extraction and reverse transcription yielded cDNA as sequencing template. Data came from immunoSEQ multiplex PCR; TCRdb stores just in-frame clones and leaves some out. The sample comprises around 200,000 clones, over 60% of which are singletons, and 4.2% rests with the top ten. The sequencing used CD4+ T cells sorted from blood, collected at week 4, from a patient treated with tofacitinib. The receptors come from a human donor with alopecia areata.

For this clone: Other nucleotide sequences from this sample produce the same CDR3. The chain combines TRBV29-1 with TRBJ1-5; weak D call: TRBD1 (5 bases). This CDR3 contains 12 residues. Germline lookup yields CDR1 SQVTM and CDR2 ANQGSEA. V was cut by 4 bases and J by 4 bases, with 8 bases left in between. Here the CDR3 reads CSVGAGNQPQHF. The CDR3 nucleotides are TGCAGCGTTGGGGCAGGGAATCAGCCCCAGCATTTT.

This clone has just a few counts. The V call is TRBV2, the J call TRBJ1-2; D call uncertain. V dropped 0 bases and J dropped 12 bases, with 8 bases sitting between them. CDR1 and CDR2 from the germline V gene are SNHLY and FYNNEI. There are 11 residues in the CDR3. The CDR3 region has the DNA TGTGCCAGCAGTGAAGCGGCGTCCCACACCTTC. Translation: CASSEAASHTF.

V and J are TRBV9 and TRBJ1-6; TRBD1 is a possible D gene (6 bases). Germline CDR1 and CDR2: SGDLS and YYNGEE. Trimming took off 2 bases at V and 9 bases at J, with 9 bases between the two ends. The CDR3 loop spans 13 amino acids. The CDR3 reads CASSVTGISPLHF. The CDR3 nucleotides are TGTGCCAGCAGCGTTACAGGGATTTCACCCCTCCACTTT.

The chain has TRBV4-2 and TRBJ1-3; tentative D call: TRBD1 (5 bases). CDR3 size: 15 residues. The germline V and J ends were trimmed by 3 bases and 0 bases, with 9 bases remaining between them. Germline V gene lookup returns CDR1 LGHNA and CDR2 YNFKEQ. The CDR3: CASSQRGFSGNTIYF. CDR3 sequence (DNA): TGTGCCAGCAGCCAGCGGGGGTTCTCTGGAAACACCATATATTTT.

J is TRBJ2-5 and V is TRBV4-2; D assignment may be TRBD1 or TRBD2 (5 bases each). CDR1 is LGHNA, CDR2 YNFKEQ, per germline. Trimming took off 2 bases at V and 1 base at J, with 14 bases between the two ends. This CDR3 contains 16 residues. CDR3: CASSQFRGPPQETQYF. The CDR3 nucleotides are TGTGCCAGCAGCCAATTTAGGGGACCACCCCAAGAGACCCAGTACTTC.

This sequence joins TRBV29-1 and TRBJ1-1; weak D call: TRBD1 (5 bases). Trimming shortened V by 5 bases and J by 1 base, and 8 bases separated the two germline ends. Germline V gene sequence: CDR1 SQVTM, CDR2 ANQGSEA. CDR3 size: 12 residues. The CDR3 DNA is TGCAGCGTTTCAGGGTCGAACACTGAAGCTTTCTTT. Translated, it gives CSVSGSNTEAFF.

The chain joins TRBV7-2 to TRBJ2-3; D not resolved. Per germline, CDR1 SGHTA and CDR2 FQGNSA. This CDR3 contains 13 residues. V was shortened by 3 bases and J by 0 bases, with 4 bases between the two germline ends. The CDR3 DNA is TGTGCCAGCAGCTTTGCTAGCACAGATACGCAGTATTTT. Protein sequence: CASSFASTDTQYF.

This sequence joins TRBV5-4 and TRBJ2-1; maybe TRBD2 (6 bases). CDR1 is SGHNT, CDR2 YYREEE, per germline (reference sequence). The CDR3 consists of 13 residues. V was cut by 0 bases and J by 7 bases, with 8 bases left in between. CDR3 region: CASSLASVNEQFF. The DNA for the CDR3 is TGTGCCAGCAGCTTGGCTAGCGTGAATGAGCAGTTCTTC.

This chain connects TRBV4-1 to TRBJ2-7; no clear D. V was shortened by 4 bases and J by 0 bases, with 13 bases between the two germline ends. This CDR3 comprises 15 residues. CDR1 and CDR2 from the germline V gene are MGHRA and YSYEKL. This CDR3 is CASSPSPKRSYEQYF. The CDR3, as DNA: TGCGCCAGCAGCCCAAGCCCTAAGCGCTCCTACGAGCAGTACTTC.